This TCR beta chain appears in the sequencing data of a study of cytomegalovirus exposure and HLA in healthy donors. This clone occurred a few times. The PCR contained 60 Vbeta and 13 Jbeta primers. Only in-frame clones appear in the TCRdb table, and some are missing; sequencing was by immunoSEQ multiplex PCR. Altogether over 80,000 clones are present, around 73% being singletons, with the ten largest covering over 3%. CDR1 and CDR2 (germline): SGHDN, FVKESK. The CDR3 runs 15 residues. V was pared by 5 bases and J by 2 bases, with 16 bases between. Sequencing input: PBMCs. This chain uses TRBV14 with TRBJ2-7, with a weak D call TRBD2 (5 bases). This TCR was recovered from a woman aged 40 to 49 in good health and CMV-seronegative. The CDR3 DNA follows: TGTGCCAGCAGCAGGGTGGAGGCACTTCCCTACGAGCAGTACTTC. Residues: CASSRVEALPYEQYF.